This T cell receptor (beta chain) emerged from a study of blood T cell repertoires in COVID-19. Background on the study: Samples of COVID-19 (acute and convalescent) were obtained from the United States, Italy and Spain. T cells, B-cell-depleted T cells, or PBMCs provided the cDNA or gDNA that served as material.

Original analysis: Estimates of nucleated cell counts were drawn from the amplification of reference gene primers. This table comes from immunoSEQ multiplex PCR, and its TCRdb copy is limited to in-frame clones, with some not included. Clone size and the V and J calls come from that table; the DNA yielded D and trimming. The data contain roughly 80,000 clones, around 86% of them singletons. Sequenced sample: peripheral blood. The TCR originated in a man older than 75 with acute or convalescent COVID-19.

The CDR3 sequence is CASSLGSGLASGELFF. CDR3 nucleotide sequence: TGTGCCAGCAGCTTAGGATCGGGACTAGCATCGGGGGAGCTGTTTTTT. The chain employs TRBV5-4 and TRBJ2-2, with 9 positions matching TRBD2. This CDR3 is 16 amino acids long. Germline loops: CDR1 SGHNT, CDR2 YYREEE (reference sequence). J lost 8 bases, V lost 2 bases, and 10 bases had no gene match.